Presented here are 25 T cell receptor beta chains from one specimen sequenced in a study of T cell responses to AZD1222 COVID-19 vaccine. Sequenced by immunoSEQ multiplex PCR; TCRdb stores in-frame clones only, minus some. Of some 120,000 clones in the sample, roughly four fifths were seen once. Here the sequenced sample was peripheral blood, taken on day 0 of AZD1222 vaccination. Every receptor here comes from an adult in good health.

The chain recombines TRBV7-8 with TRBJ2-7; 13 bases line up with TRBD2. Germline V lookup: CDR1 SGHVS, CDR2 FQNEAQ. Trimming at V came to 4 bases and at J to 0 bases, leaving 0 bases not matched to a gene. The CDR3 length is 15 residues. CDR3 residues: CASSWTSGSSYEQYF. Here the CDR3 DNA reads TGTGCCAGCAGCTGGACTAGCGGGAGCTCCTACGAGCAGTACTTC.

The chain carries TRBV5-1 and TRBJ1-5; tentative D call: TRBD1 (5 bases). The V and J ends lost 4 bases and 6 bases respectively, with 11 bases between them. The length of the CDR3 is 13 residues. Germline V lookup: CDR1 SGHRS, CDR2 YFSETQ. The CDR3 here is CASSLDIGQPQHF. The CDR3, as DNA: TGCGCCAGCAGCCTGGACATCGGTCAGCCCCAGCATTTT.

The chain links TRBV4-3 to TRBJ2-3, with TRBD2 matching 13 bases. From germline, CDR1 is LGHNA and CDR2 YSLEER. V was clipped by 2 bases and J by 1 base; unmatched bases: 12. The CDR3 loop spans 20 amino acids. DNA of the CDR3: TGCGCCAGCAGCCAATCCCGGACTAGCGGGAGTTTAGGGGGCACAGATACGCAGTATTTT. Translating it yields CASSQSRTSGSLGGTDTQYF.

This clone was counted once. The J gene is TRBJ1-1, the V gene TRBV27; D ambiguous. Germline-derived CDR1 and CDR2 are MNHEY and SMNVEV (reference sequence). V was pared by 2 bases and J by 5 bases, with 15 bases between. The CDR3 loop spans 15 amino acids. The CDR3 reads CASSLGVVGRTEAFF. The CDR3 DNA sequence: TGTGCCAGCAGTTTAGGGGTTGTCGGTAGAACTGAAGCTTTCTTT.

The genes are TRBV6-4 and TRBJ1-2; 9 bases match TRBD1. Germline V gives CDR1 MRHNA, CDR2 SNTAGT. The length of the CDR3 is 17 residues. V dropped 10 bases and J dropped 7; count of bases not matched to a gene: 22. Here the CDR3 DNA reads TGTGCCAACAAAACCTACTGTTATTCCGGGACAGGGTTTGGCTACACCTTC. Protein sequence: CANKTYCYSGTGFGYTF.

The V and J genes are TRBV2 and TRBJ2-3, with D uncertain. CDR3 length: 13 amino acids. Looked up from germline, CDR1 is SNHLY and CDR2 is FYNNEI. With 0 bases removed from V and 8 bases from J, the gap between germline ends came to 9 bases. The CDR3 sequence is CASSEAPRGTQYF. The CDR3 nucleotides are TGTGCCAGCAGTGAAGCACCAAGAGGTACGCAGTATTTT.

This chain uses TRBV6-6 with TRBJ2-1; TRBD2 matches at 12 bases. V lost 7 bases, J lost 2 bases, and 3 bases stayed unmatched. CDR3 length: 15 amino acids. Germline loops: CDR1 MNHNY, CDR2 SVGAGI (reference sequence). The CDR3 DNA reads TGTGCCAGCATTCTAGCGGGAGGGCCCTACAATGAGCAGTTCTTC. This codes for CASILAGGPYNEQFF.

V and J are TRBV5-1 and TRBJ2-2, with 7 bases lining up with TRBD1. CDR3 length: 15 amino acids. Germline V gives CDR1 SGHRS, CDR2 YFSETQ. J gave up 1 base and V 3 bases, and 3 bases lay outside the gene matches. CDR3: CASSSRQGNTGELFF. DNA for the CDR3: TGCGCCAGCAGCTCCAGACAGGGGAACACCGGGGAGCTGTTTTTT.

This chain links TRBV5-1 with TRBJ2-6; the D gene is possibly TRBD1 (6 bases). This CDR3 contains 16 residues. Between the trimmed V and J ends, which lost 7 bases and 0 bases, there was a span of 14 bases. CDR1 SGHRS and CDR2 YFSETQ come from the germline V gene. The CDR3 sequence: CASVIDRNSGANVLTF. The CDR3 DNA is TGCGCCAGCGTCATCGACAGGAACTCTGGGGCCAACGTCCTGACTTTC.

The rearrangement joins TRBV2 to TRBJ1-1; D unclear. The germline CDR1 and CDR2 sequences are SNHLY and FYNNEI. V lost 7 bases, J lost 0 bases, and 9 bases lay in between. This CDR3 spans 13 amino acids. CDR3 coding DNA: TGTGCCAGCACGGGCAACATGAACACTGAAGCTTTCTTT. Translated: CASTGNMNTEAFF. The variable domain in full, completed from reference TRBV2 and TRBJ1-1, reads EPEVTQTPSHQVTQMGQEVILRCVPISNHLYFYWYRQILGQKVEFLVSFYNNEISEKSEIFDDQFSVERPDGSNFTLKIRSTKLEDSAMYFCASTGNMNTEAFFGQGTRLTVV.

The CDR3 reads CASSRPGTGVGTGELFF. The DNA for the CDR3 is TGTGCCAGCAGCCGACCGGGAACAGGGGTGGGCACCGGGGAGCTGTTTTTT. The genes are TRBV3-1 (or the pseudogene TRBV3-2) and TRBJ2-2; 7 nucleotides align to TRBD1. The CDR3 is made up of 17 amino acids. In germline, CDR1 is LGHDT, CDR2 YNNKEL (reference sequence). J gave up 4 bases and V 4 bases, and 12 bases lay outside the gene matches.

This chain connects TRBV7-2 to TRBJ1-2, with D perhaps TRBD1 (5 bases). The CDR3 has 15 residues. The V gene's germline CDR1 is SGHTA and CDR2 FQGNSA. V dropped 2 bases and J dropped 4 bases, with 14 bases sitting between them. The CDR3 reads CASSLIREMGYGYTF. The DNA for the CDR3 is TGTGCCAGCAGCTTAATCAGGGAAATGGGCTATGGCTACACCTTC.

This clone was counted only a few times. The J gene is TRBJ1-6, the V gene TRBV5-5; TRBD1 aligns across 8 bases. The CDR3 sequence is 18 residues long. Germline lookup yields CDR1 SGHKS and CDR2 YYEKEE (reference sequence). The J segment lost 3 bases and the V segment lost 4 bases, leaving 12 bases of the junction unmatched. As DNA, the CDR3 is TGTGCCAGCAGCCTACCGGGACAGGCCTCCAGCTATAATTCACCCCTCCACTTT. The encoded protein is CASSLPGQASSYNSPLHF.

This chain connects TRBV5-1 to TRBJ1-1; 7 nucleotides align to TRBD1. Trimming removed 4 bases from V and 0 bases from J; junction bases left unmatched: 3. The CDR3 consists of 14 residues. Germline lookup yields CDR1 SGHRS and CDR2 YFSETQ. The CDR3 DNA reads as TGCGCCAGCAGCGCCGGGACAGTGAACACTGAAGCTTTCTTT. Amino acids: CASSAGTVNTEAFF.

The CDR3 DNA is TGTGCCAGCCTTAGCCCTGGGGCCAACGTCCTGACTTTC. It encodes CASLSPGANVLTF. This rearrangement joins TRBV6-5 to TRBJ2-6; no reliable D call. The CDR3 consists of 13 residues. The V end lost 8 bases, the J end lost 2 bases, and 7 bases lay between the germline ends. Germline V gene sequence: CDR1 MNHEY, CDR2 SVGAGI.

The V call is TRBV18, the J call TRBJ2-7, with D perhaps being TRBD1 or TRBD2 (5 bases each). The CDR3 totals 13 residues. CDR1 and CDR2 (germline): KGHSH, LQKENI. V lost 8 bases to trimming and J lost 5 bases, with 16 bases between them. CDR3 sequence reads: CASTALGVNEQYF. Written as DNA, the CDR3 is TGTGCCAGCACCGCCTTGGGGGTAAACGAGCAGTACTTC.

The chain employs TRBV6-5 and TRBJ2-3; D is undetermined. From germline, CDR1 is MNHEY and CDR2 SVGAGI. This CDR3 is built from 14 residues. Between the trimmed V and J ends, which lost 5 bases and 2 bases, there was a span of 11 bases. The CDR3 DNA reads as TGTGCCAGCAGTCCCCACCGGTCCACAGATACGCAGTATTTT. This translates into CASSPHRSTDTQYF.

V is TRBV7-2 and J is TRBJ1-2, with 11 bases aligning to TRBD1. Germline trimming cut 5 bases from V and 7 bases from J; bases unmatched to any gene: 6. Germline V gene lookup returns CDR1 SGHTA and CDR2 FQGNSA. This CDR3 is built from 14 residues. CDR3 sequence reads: CASSRRTGGGGYTF. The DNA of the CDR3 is TGTGCCAGCAGCCGGCGGACAGGGGGCGGTGGCTACACCTTC.

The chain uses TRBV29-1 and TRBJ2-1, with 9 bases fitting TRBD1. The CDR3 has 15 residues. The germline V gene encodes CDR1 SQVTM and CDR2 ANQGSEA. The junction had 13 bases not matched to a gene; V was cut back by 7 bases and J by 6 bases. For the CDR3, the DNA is TGCAGCGGAACATTGGGGACAGGGCCCTTCAATGAGCAGTTCTTC. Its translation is CSGTLGTGPFNEQFF.

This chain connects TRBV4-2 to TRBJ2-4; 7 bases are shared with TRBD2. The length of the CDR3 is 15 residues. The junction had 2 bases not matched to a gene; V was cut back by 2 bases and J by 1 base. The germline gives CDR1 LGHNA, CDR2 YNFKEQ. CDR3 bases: TGTGCCAGCAGCCAAAGCGGGACGGCCAAAAACATTCAGTACTTC. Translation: CASSQSGTAKNIQYF.

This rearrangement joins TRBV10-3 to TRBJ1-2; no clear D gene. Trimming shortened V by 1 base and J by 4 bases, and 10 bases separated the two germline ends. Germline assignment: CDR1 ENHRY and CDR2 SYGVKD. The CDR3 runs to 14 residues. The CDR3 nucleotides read TGTGCCATCAGTGAGTACCGGGGTGGCTATGGCTACACCTTC. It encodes CAISEYRGGYGYTF.

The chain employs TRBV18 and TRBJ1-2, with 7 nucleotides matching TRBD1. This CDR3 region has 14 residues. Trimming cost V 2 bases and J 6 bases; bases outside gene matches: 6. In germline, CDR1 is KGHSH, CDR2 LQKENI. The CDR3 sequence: CASSPGTDTNGYTF. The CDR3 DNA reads TGTGCCAGCTCACCAGGGACAGATACGAATGGCTACACCTTC.

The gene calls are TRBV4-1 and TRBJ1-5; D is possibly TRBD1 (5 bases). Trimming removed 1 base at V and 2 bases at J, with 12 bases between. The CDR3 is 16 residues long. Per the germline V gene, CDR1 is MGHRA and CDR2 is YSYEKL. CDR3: CASSQAWGQRNQPQHF. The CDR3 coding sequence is TGCGCCAGCAGCCAAGCGTGGGGCCAGCGCAATCAGCCCCAGCATTTT.

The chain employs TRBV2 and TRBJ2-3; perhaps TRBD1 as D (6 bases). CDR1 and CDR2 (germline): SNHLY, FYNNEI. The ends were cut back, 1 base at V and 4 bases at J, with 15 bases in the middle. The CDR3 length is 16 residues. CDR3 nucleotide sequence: TGTGCCAGCAGTGAAGGGGCTGGGGGCAGCGCAGATACGCAGTATTTT. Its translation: CASSEGAGGSADTQYF.

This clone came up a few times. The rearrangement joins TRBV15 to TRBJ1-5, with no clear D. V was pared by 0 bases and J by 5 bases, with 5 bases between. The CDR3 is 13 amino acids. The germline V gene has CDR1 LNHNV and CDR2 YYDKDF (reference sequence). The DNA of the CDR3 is TGTGCCACCAGCAGAGACCCGGATCAGCCCCAGCATTTT. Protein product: CATSRDPDQPQHF. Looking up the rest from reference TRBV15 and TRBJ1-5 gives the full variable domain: DAMVIQNPRYQVTQFGKPVTLSCSQTLNHNVMYWYQQKSSQAPKLLFHYYDKDFNNEADTPDNFQSRRPNTSFCFLDIRSPGLGDTAMYLCATSRDPDQPQHFGDGTRLSIL.